This TCR beta chain was identified during a study of blood T cell repertoires in COVID-19. The overall study: In each case, the material was cDNA or gDNA derived from T cells, B-cell-depleted T cells, or PBMCs.

Germline values: CDR1 MNHEY, CDR2 SVGEGT. The length of the CDR3 is 17 residues. V lost 2 bases and J 4 bases, leaving 18 bases between the germline ends. How the authors handled the data: It was from reference gene primer amplification that nucleated cell counts were estimated. Only in-frame clones appear in the TCRdb table, and some are missing; sequencing was by immunoSEQ multiplex PCR. That table is the source of V, J and clone size, and D and trimming were worked out from the DNA. The sample shows more than 45,000 clones, 90% of them seen only once. V is TRBV6-2 or TRBV6-3 and J is TRBJ1-5; a possible D gene is TRBD1 (6 bases). The sequenced material came from peripheral blood. The TCR sequence derives from a man aged 55 to 70 with acute or convalescent COVID-19. The CDR3 is CASSYVRGQPLNQPQHF. The CDR3 DNA follows: TGTGCCAGCAGTTACGTTCGAGGACAGCCCTTAAATCAGCCCCAGCATTTT.